This T cell receptor beta chain comes out of a study of beta chain features in type 1 diabetes (dated 2018 in TCRdb). Concerning the study at large: Mean age, gender distribution, total cell number and subset yield were not different between patients and healthy donors. Across all samples, almost 110 million sorted cells were examined, and cell number per subset correlated strongly with RNA yield. The study compared the TCRB repertoires of sorted circulating CD4+ T cell subsets in recently diagnosed type 1 diabetes patients with those in matched healthy donors. Regulatory and stem cell-like memory subsets were obtained from only 8 patients and about 8 healthy donors, while naive and central memory subsets were obtained from all 30 or so donors.

A single peripheral blood draw of around 120 mL on average was collected from each donor into heparinised tubes. A BD FACSAria II was used to sort naive, central memory, regulatory and stem cell-like memory CD4+ T cells with a panel that included CD45RO, CCR7, CD25, CD127, CD95 and CD27. Every sorted population had a purity above 95%. PBMCs were separated immediately by Lymphoprep density gradient centrifugation and were stained directly, without being cultured. So that batch effects would be minimized, each experiment stained and sorted samples in pairs, pairing one healthy donor with one patient. The High Capacity cDNA Reverse Transcription Kit was used to reverse transcribe all of the isolated RNA, meaning that expressed TCRB transcripts were what got sequenced. Deep immunoSEQ sequencing was performed on naive, central memory and regulatory T cell samples, with an average of roughly 3.5 million total reads per sample. Sorted cells were lysed in RLT buffer and RNA was extracted with DNase-treated RNeasy Micro or Mini kits, depending on cell number. To prevent cross-contamination, each cell subset was processed individually, whereas patient and healthy donor samples were processed jointly. TCRB sequences were amplified from cDNA with the immunoSEQ multiplex PCR, producing 87-bp fragments spanning the CDR3 region. Sequencing of the amplicons was done on the Illumina HiSeq platform. In the original analysis: Synthetic template baselines were used to correct PCR bias computationally, reads within Hamming distance 2 were collapsed, and singletons that could not be merged were discarded. Reads were aligned to IMGT to assign V, D and J genes, CDR3 length, and insertions or deletions at six rearrangement sites. Within each subset, clonotype counts were normalized to the number of sorted cells before true diversity and Gini coefficients were calculated with the tcR R package. Repertoire sharing was quantified using the overlap coefficient calculated on TCRB nucleotide sequences. Out-of-frame TCRB sequences from naive cells were analyzed to stand in for the pre-selection repertoire. TCRdb's version of the immuneACCESS table is confined to in-frame rearrangements and falls short of the full clone set. An unresolved V gene accounts for under half of the shortfall where checked; the remainder is of unknown origin. V and J calls plus clone size are reproduced from that table; the DNA served to infer D and trimming. Counted in this sample were roughly 240,000 clones; over 12% of them appeared once. The ten largest clones take up more than 0.025% of the sample.

Note on this clone: Its antigen remains unidentified. Base qualities are not at hand, and no much larger clone is one base apart.

The CDR3 contains 14 residues, cysteine and phenylalanine counted. Of all the DNA, just the CDR3 is kept, 42 bases in frame from base 1. V loses 6 bases, J loses 0 bases, and the germline ends lie 6 bases apart. In the germline V gene, CDR1 corresponds to SNHLY and CDR2 to FYNNEI. Overall study outcomes, separate from this receptor: At VDJ recombination sites, patients with type 1 diabetes made fewer insertions and deleted more nucleotides, a pattern implying thymic rearrangement abnormalities. Because cDNA was sequenced instead of genomic DNA, highly expressing activated cells could be over-represented, though the groups showed no difference in activation or CD3 levels. In all four CD4+ subsets, TCRB CDR3 length was moderately but significantly shorter in type 1 diabetes patients. PCR might favor shorter templates, but patient and control samples were amplified and corrected together, so any skew would affect both groups equally. The naive, central memory and regulatory TCRB repertoires appeared to resemble one another more closely among patients than among healthy donors. Because small numbers of individuals were included in the HLA sub-analyses, any influence of HLA type on TCRB rearrangement was left unresolved.

Rearrangement joined TRBV2 to TRBJ1-6; a confident D gene designation cannot be given. The TCR originated in a woman between 40 and 55 years old in good health. The sample was naive CD4+ T cells from blood. Interpreted using the paper, the cell subset or site label stands for: true naive CD4+ T cells. The CDR3 amino acid sequence is: CASSLSSYNSPLHF. The DNA is as follows: TGTGCCAGCAGCCTGAGCTCCTATAATTCACCCCTCCACTTT.